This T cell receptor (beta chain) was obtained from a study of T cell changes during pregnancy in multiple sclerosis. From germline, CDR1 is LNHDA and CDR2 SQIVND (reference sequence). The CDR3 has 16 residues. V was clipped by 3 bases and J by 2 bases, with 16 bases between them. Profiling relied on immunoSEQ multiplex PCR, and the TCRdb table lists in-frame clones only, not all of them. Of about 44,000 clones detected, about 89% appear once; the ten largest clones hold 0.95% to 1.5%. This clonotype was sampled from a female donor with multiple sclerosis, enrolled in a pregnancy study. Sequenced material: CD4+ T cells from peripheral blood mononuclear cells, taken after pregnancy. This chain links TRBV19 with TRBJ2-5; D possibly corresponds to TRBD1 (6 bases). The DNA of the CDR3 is TGTGCCAGTAGTATCATCTCTGGACAGACTCAAGAGACCCAGTACTTC. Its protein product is CASSIISGQTQETQYF.